The 28 T cell receptor beta chains below come from one sample, sequenced in a study of CD8 T cells in Susac syndrome. RNA, at about 0.45 to 1 ug, was reverse transcribed with random hexamers. Using its own MiXCR run on the immunoSEQ multiplex PCR reads, TCRdb lists one record per CDR3 protein. This table has about 160,000 distinct CDR3 sequences, 90% to 95% appearing once. Material for sequencing was CD4+ T cells from PBMCs. The receptors derive from a human donor in good health.

This clonotype was counted a few times. The chain is built from TRBV7-9 and TRBJ2-2, with D unclear. Trimming removed 5 bases at V and 4 bases at J, with 2 bases between. The CDR3 has 11 residues. Germline V gene lookup returns CDR1 SEHNR and CDR2 FQNEAQ (reference sequence). CDR3 coding DNA: TGTGCCAGCAGCAGCACCGGGGAGCTGTTTTTT. It is translated as CASSSTGELFF.

V and J are TRBV7-9 and TRBJ1-5, with 7 bases lining up with TRBD1. CDR3 length equals 16 residues. The germline V gene encodes CDR1 SEHNR and CDR2 FQNEAQ (reference sequence). J was trimmed by 0 bases and V by 6 bases; bases with no gene match: 8. CDR3 residues: CASSPRTGDSNQPQHF. CDR3 DNA sequence: TGTGCCAGCAGTCCTCGGACAGGCGATAGCAATCAGCCCCAGCATTTT.

This chain connects TRBV20-1 to TRBJ1-6; tentative D call: TRBD1 (5 bases). The CDR3 is 15 residues long. Trimming took off 5 bases at V and 0 bases at J, with 11 bases between the two ends. In germline, CDR1 is DFQATT, CDR2 SNEGSKA (reference sequence). Here the CDR3 reads CSARPGSSYNSPLHF. CDR3 in DNA: TGCAGTGCTCGCCCAGGGAGCTCCTATAATTCACCCCTCCACTTT.

V and J are TRBV5-6 and TRBJ2-5; 8 bases match TRBD2. Trimming took 1 base from V and 4 from J; bases not matched to a gene: 12. CDR1 SGHDT and CDR2 YYEEEE come from the germline V gene. The CDR3 sequence is 17 residues long. CDR3 loop: CASSLRGLEAGVETQYF. In DNA, the CDR3 is TGTGCCAGCAGCTTGCGGGGTTTGGAAGCGGGGGTAGAGACCCAGTACTTC.

The chain carries TRBV18 and TRBJ2-5; no reliable D call. The germline gives CDR1 KGHSH, CDR2 LQKENI. The CDR3 spans 15 residues. V was pared by 4 bases and J by 2 bases, with 14 bases between. The CDR3, as DNA: TGTGCCAGCTCACAGGACCCCCTGGGGCAAGAGACCCAGTACTTC. Translated, it gives CASSQDPLGQETQYF.

The chain recombines TRBV7-8 with TRBJ1-1, with TRBD1 identical over 7 bases. CDR1 and CDR2 (germline): SGHVS, FQNEAQ. The CDR3 totals 18 residues. The J segment lost 0 bases and the V segment lost 5 bases, leaving 15 bases of the junction unmatched. The CDR3 region is CASSHYPGQAGVNTEAFF. The CDR3 DNA follows: TGTGCCAGCAGCCACTACCCCGGACAGGCTGGGGTGAACACTGAAGCTTTCTTT. Together with reference TRBV7-8 and TRBJ1-1, the CDR3 gives the full variable domain: GAGVSQSPRYKVAKRGQDVALRCDPISGHVSLFWYQQALGQGPEFLTYFQNEAQLDKSGLPSDRFFAERPEGSVSTLKIQRTQQEDSAVYLCASSHYPGQAGVNTEAFFGQGTRLTVV.

J is TRBJ1-1 and V is TRBV4-2; possibly TRBD1 for D (5 bases). The CDR3 contains 17 residues. V gave up 1 base and J gave up 0 bases, with 15 bases separating them. Germline V gives CDR1 LGHNA, CDR2 YNFKEQ. In DNA form, the CDR3 reads TGTGCCAGCAGCCAAGGGGCAGGGACCCCTTTGAACACTGAAGCTTTCTTT. Its protein product is CASSQGAGTPLNTEAFF.

This CDR3 is CASSPYEGINQPQHF. For the CDR3, the DNA is TGTGCCAGCTCACCCTACGAGGGGATCAATCAGCCCCAGCATTTT. J is TRBJ1-5 and V is TRBV18, with TRBD1 as a possible D gene (5 bases). Germline V lookup: CDR1 KGHSH, CDR2 LQKENI. This CDR3 spans 15 amino acids. V was cut by 3 bases and J by 3 bases, with 12 bases left in between.

This sequence joins TRBV29-1 and TRBJ2-5, with D hard to call. V lost 3 bases and J lost 5, with 1 base in between. The V gene's germline CDR1 is SQVTM and CDR2 ANQGSEA. This CDR3 has 9 amino acids. The CDR3 is CSVDETQYF. In DNA form, the CDR3 reads TGCAGCGTTGATGAGACCCAGTACTTC.

The J gene is TRBJ1-1, the V gene TRBV5-6; D possibly corresponds to TRBD1 (5 bases). V was cut by 3 bases and J by 1 base, with 10 bases left in between. From germline, CDR1 is SGHDT and CDR2 YYEEEE. The CDR3 runs 14 residues. CDR3 region: CASSWDWTNTEAFF. Here the CDR3 DNA reads TGTGCCAGCAGCTGGGACTGGACGAACACTGAAGCTTTCTTT.

This sequence joins TRBV7-9 and TRBJ2-7, with a weak D call TRBD2 (6 bases). The V end lost 6 bases, the J end lost 7 bases, and 22 bases lay between the germline ends. Germline V CDR1 and CDR2: SEHNR, FQNEAQ (reference sequence). This CDR3 comprises 15 residues. CDR3 loop: CASSYSRAKAGEQYF. In DNA form, the CDR3 reads TGTGCCAGCAGTTACTCGAGGGCTAAGGCGGGGGAGCAGTACTTC.

Only a few counts were recorded for this clonotype. The V gene is TRBV5-4, the J gene TRBJ1-2; 9 bases fit TRBD1. The CDR3 contains 13 residues. V was pared by 4 bases and J by 5 bases, with 3 bases of the junction left unmatched. CDR1 is SGHNT, CDR2 YYREEE, per germline (reference sequence). CDR3 sequence reads: CASSIGQGYGYTF. CDR3 sequence (DNA): TGTGCCAGCAGCATCGGACAGGGGTATGGCTACACCTTC.

V is TRBV29-1 and J is TRBJ2-1; D perhaps matches TRBD2 (7 bases). V lost 7 bases, J lost 2 bases, and 18 bases lay in between. This CDR3 is built from 15 residues. Germline CDR1 SQVTM, CDR2 ANQGSEA. This CDR3 reads CSAREDSEAYNEQFF. CDR3 DNA sequence: TGCAGCGCCCGGGAGGACAGCGAAGCCTACAATGAGCAGTTCTTC.

This clonotype has a single count. The rearrangement uses TRBV2 and TRBJ1-2; D gene uncertain. This CDR3 is 12 amino acids long. CDR1 and CDR2 (germline): SNHLY, FYNNEI. V lost 8 bases to trimming and J lost 2 bases, with 9 bases between them. The CDR3 protein is CASDPANYGYTF. The CDR3 DNA reads TGTGCCAGCGACCCAGCGAACTATGGCTACACCTTC.

The chain uses TRBV2 and TRBJ2-3; 10 bases map to TRBD1. Germline values: CDR1 SNHLY, CDR2 FYNNEI. With 5 bases clipped from V and 5 bases from J, the junction kept 4 bases outside the gene matches. The CDR3 has 14 residues. CDR3 coding DNA: TGTGCCAGCAGTCGGACAGGGGGGAGAGATACGCAGTATTTT. It yields the protein CASSRTGGRDTQYF. Supplemented by reference TRBV2 and TRBJ2-3, the full variable domain reads EPEVTQTPSHQVTQMGQEVILRCVPISNHLYFYWYRQILGQKVEFLVSFYNNEISEKSEIFDDQFSVERPDGSNFTLKIRSTKLEDSAMYFCASSRTGGRDTQYFGPGTRLTVL.

The chain uses TRBV20-1 and TRBJ2-1; D is unclear. The CDR3 covers 14 residues. V gave up 3 bases and J gave up 2 bases, with 11 bases separating them. Germline CDR1 DFQATT, CDR2 SNEGSKA (reference sequence). Here the CDR3 DNA reads TGCAGTGCTAGTTCGGAGTCTACCTACAATGAGCAGTTCTTC. Residues: CSASSESTYNEQFF.

CDR3 DNA: TGCGCCAGCAGCAACCAGGCCCGAGCCCGGGGAGAGACCCAGTACTTC. Amino acids: CASSNQARARGETQYF. This chain links TRBV5-1 with TRBJ2-5, with D perhaps TRBD2 (5 bases). CDR3 length: 16 residues. V lost 4 bases to trimming and J lost 4 bases, with 20 bases between them. Germline-derived CDR1 and CDR2 are SGHRS and YFSETQ. Drawing the rest from reference TRBV5-1 and TRBJ2-5, the complete variable domain is KAGVTQTPRYLIKTRGQQVTLSCSPISGHRSVSWYQQTPGQGLQFLFEYFSETQRNKGNFPGRFSGRQFSNSRSEMNVSTLELGDSALYLCASSNQARARGETQYFGPGTRLLVL.

The table lists this clonotype with a count of one. The chain couples TRBV12-3 or TRBV12-4 to TRBJ2-4, with 7 bases identical to TRBD2. The V and J ends lost 5 bases and 8 bases, in that order; junction bases with no gene match: 3. The CDR3 covers 12 residues. CDR3 DNA: TGTGCCAGCAGTAGACTAGCACACATTCAGTACTTC. Translated: CASSRLAHIQYF.

The V call is TRBV7-8, the J call TRBJ2-2; D may be TRBD2 (6 bases). V lost 5 bases to trimming and J lost 5 bases, with 12 bases between them. This CDR3 has 14 residues. The germline V gene has CDR1 SGHVS and CDR2 FQNEAQ. The CDR3 sequence: CASSPPGETGELFF. The DNA for the CDR3 is TGTGCCAGCAGCCCCCCGGGAGAAACCGGGGAGCTGTTTTTT.

The J gene is TRBJ2-7, the V gene TRBV10-3, with TRBD1 matching over 11 bases. The CDR3 extends over 13 amino acids. Trimming at V came to 10 bases and at J to 5 bases, leaving 7 bases not matched to a gene. Germline assignment: CDR1 ENHRY and CDR2 SYGVKD. Written as DNA, the CDR3 is TGTGCCACCCTAGGACAGGGGGCTGACGAGCAGTACTTC. This sequence encodes CATLGQGADEQYF.

This chain connects TRBV18 to TRBJ2-7; 7 positions match TRBD1. The ends lost 4 bases at V and 1 base at J; junction bases unmatched: 19. The CDR3 loop spans 19 amino acids. The germline V gene encodes CDR1 KGHSH and CDR2 LQKENI. This CDR3 is CASSLSTDMTGLVSYEQYF. In DNA form, the CDR3 reads TGTGCCAGCTCACTATCCACCGACATGACAGGGCTGGTATCCTACGAGCAGTACTTC.

The CDR3 region has the DNA TGTGCCAGCAGTTCGCATTCTCTAGCGGGGCGCTACGAGCAGTACTTC. This codes for CASSSHSLAGRYEQYF. The V and J genes are TRBV6-5 and TRBJ2-7; TRBD2 matches at 9 bases. With 4 bases clipped from V and 3 bases from J, the junction kept 10 bases outside the gene matches. Germline loops: CDR1 MNHEY, CDR2 SVGAGI. This CDR3 region has 16 residues.

V gene TRBV20-1 combines with J gene TRBJ2-5; D is undetermined. The CDR3 is 13 residues long. CDR1 is DFQATT and CDR2 is SNEGSKA in the germline V gene (reference sequence). CDR3 residues: CNAFRRNQETQYF. The CDR3 coding sequence is TGCAATGCCTTCAGACGGAACCAAGAGACCCAGTACTTC.

This sequence joins TRBV7-6 and TRBJ2-5; D is perhaps TRBD2 (5 bases). CDR1 is SGHVS, CDR2 FNYEAQ, per germline. V lost 5 bases to trimming and J lost 5 bases, with 12 bases between them. CDR3 length: 13 residues. The CDR3 is CASSTRVAETQYF. The CDR3 region has the DNA TGTGCCAGCAGCACACGTGTAGCGGAGACCCAGTACTTC. Drawing the rest from reference TRBV7-6 and TRBJ2-5, the complete variable domain is GAGVSQSPRYKVTKRGQDVALRCDPISGHVSLYWYRQALGQGPEFLTYFNYEAQQDKSGLPNDRFSAERPEGSISTLTIQRTEQRDSAMYRCASSTRVAETQYFGPGTRLLVL.

The genes are TRBV4-1 and TRBJ2-1; D gene unclear. The CDR3 spans 14 residues. The germline CDR1 and CDR2 sequences are MGHRA and YSYEKL. V lost 1 base to trimming and J lost 5 bases, with 9 bases between them. This chain's CDR3 is CASSQVGSHNEQFF. CDR3 in DNA: TGCGCCAGCAGCCAAGTGGGCAGCCACAATGAGCAGTTCTTC.

The genes are TRBV30 and TRBJ2-7; D is unresolved. The length of the CDR3 is 12 residues. The V end lost 8 bases, the J end lost 0 bases, and 11 bases lay between the germline ends. In germline, CDR1 is GTSNPN, CDR2 SVGIG (reference sequence). This CDR3 reads CALQLSSYEQYF. The CDR3 DNA reads TGTGCCCTGCAGTTAAGCTCCTACGAGCAGTACTTC. The full variable domain, its missing parts supplied by reference TRBV30 and TRBJ2-7, is SQTIHQWPATLVQPVGSPLSLECTVEGTSNPNLYWYRQAAGRGLQLLFYSVGIGQISSEVPQNLSASRPQDRQFILSSKKLLLSDSGFYLCALQLSSYEQYFGPGTRLTVT.

V usage is TRBV7-9 and J usage is TRBJ1-1; D perhaps matches TRBD1 (5 bases). Germline V gives CDR1 SEHNR, CDR2 FQNEAQ (reference sequence). CDR3 size: 16 residues. The ends were cut back, 5 bases at V and 7 bases at J, with 23 bases in the middle. The CDR3 here is CASSSIEATGQGEAFF. DNA of the CDR3: TGTGCCAGCAGCAGCATAGAGGCAACGGGGCAGGGTGAAGCTTTCTTT.

The J gene is TRBJ2-1, the V gene TRBV7-8, with D possibly TRBD1 on 6 matching bases. From germline, CDR1 is SGHVS and CDR2 FQNEAQ. Trimming shortened V by 3 bases and J by 5 bases, and 8 bases separated the two germline ends. This CDR3 is built from 13 residues. Here the CDR3 DNA reads TGTGCCAGCAGCTTGAAGGGGGACAATGAGCAGTTCTTC. Translation gives CASSLKGDNEQFF.